This is a list of T cell receptor beta chains from one sample in a study of shared clonotypes between healthy human individuals. Here immunoSEQ multiplex PCR was the method, and the copy in TCRdb shows in-frame clones only, minus some. The sample contains over a million clones, approximately 97% of which appear only once. Sequenced: naive CD4+ T cells sorted from blood. All receptors derive from a man aged 30 to 45 in good health. Each CDR3 is given with its conserved first and last residue. The order of the fields is clone size, D gene, J gene, V gene, CDR3 protein, CDR3 DNA. D genes are given only for firm matches. Not every row has a clone size; where given, it reads once, few, many or a size class.

NA,TRBD1,TRBJ1-1,TRBV10-3,CAISERDSKQAMNTEAFF,TGTGCCATCAGTGAACGGGACAGCAAGCAGGCGATGAACACTGAAGCTTTCTTT
NA,NA,TRBJ2-5,TRBV14,CASSQDLQGWETQYF,TGTGCCAGCAGCCAAGATCTCCAGGGTTGGGAGACCCAGTACTTC
NA,NA,TRBJ1-2,TRBV6-1,CASEGVPANYGYTF,TGTGCCAGCGAAGGGGTCCCAGCTAACTATGGCTACACCTTC
NA,NA,TRBJ1-2,TRBV19,CASTPDRTSGYTF,TGTGCCAGTACTCCGGACCGCACCTCTGGCTACACCTTC
NA,TRBD1,TRBJ1-1,TRBV6-1,CASSFRGRQAFF,TGTGCCAGCAGCTTCAGGGGGCGTCAGGCTTTCTTT
NA,NA,TRBJ2-5,TRBV10-1,CASSYLGSQRQYF,TGCGCCAGCAGTTATTTGGGGTCTCAGCGGCAGTACTTC
NA,NA,TRBJ1-5,TRBV19,CASSIGGTTTQPQHF,TGTGCCAGTAGTATAGGTGGGACCACGACCCAGCCCCAGCATTTT
NA,NA,TRBJ2-5,TRBV6-4,CASSDSPGPAETQYF,TGTGCCAGCAGTGACTCGCCCGGGCCCGCGGAGACCCAGTACTTC
NA,NA,TRBJ1-5,TRBV7-2,CASSFIRARYQPQHF,TGTGCCAGCAGCTTTATTAGGGCGAGGTATCAGCCCCAGCATTTT
NA,NA,TRBJ2-1,TRBV21-1,CASALPSEGGDNEQFF,TGTGCCAGCGCACTCCCCTCGGAGGGCGGCGATAATGAGCAGTTCTTC
NA,TRBD2,TRBJ2-7,TRBV7-6,CASSPRLAGQTYEQYF,TGTGCCAGCAGCCCTAGACTAGCGGGACAGACCTACGAGCAGTACTTC
NA,NA,TRBJ2-6,TRBV5-4,CASSFPRVGTGANVLTF,TGTGCCAGCAGCTTCCCCAGGGTAGGGACTGGGGCCAACGTCCTGACTTTC
NA,TRBD2,TRBJ2-3,TRBV6-1,CASSGLTGGRTDTQYF,TGTGCCAGCAGTGGACTCACGGGCGGGAGGACAGATACGCAGTATTTT
NA,TRBD2,TRBJ2-2,TRBV9,CASGQREFIIGELFF,TGTGCCAGCGGCCAGCGGGAGTTTATTATAGGGGAGCTGTTTTTT
NA,NA,TRBJ1-3,TRBV30,CAWTGDFRNTIYF,TGTGCCTGGACAGGGGATTTCAGGAACACCATATATTTT
NA,TRBD2,TRBJ2-1,TRBV7-9,CASSTTSGRGSSYNEQFF,TGTGCCAGCAGCACGACTAGCGGGAGGGGTAGCTCCTACAATGAGCAGTTCTTC
NA,NA,TRBJ2-1,TRBV5-4,CASSFGLYNEQFF,TGTGCCAGCAGCTTCGGACTCTACAATGAGCAGTTCTTC
NA,NA,TRBJ2-5,TRBV29-1,CSVDGTPNQETQYF,TGCAGCGTTGATGGGACACCAAACCAAGAGACCCAGTACTTC
NA,NA,TRBJ2-1,TRBV21-1,CASSSPGTSDYNEQFF,TGTGCCAGCAGCTCCCCCGGGACTAGCGATTACAATGAGCAGTTCTTC
NA,NA,TRBJ2-5,TRBV18,CASSQLGGGVQETQYF,TGTGCCAGCTCTCAATTGGGGGGCGGTGTCCAAGAGACCCAGTACTTC
NA,NA,TRBJ2-1,TRBV15,CATSRDFDRNEQFF,TGTGCCACCAGCAGAGATTTTGACCGAAATGAGCAGTTCTTC
once,NA,TRBJ2-6,TRBV29-1,CSVSPGANVLTF,TGCAGCGTTAGCCCTGGGGCCAACGTCCTGACTTTC
NA,NA,TRBJ2-1,TRBV5-4,CASSLGGNLGDEQFF,TGTGCCAGCAGCTTGGGGGGAAACCTGGGGGATGAGCAGTTCTTC
NA,NA,TRBJ1-5,TRBV10-3,CAISVGGDQPQHF,TGTGCCATCAGTGTGGGTGGAGATCAGCCCCAGCATTTT
NA,NA,TRBJ2-2,TRBV6-5,CASSIRRARNGELFF,TGTGCCAGCAGTATCCGCAGGGCTAGGAACGGGGAGCTGTTTTTT
NA,NA,TRBJ2-7,TRBV6-5,CASMPAYSYEQYF,TGTGCCAGCATGCCAGCGTACTCCTACGAGCAGTACTTC
NA,TRBD2,TRBJ2-2,TRBV7-8,CASSLVRLAGVNTGELFF,TGTGCCAGCAGCTTAGTACGGTTAGCGGGGGTGAACACCGGGGAGCTGTTTTTT
NA,TRBD2,TRBJ2-3,TRBV5-4,CAWTSGAVPDTQYF,TGTGCCTGGACTAGCGGGGCGGTCCCAGATACGCAGTATTTT
NA,NA,TRBJ2-3,TRBV7-2,CASSPYDLRVSTDTQYF,TGTGCCAGCAGCCCATACGATCTCCGGGTTAGCACAGATACGCAGTATTTT
NA,TRBD2,TRBJ2-7,TRBV7-2,CASSLAVAGGAYEQYF,TGTGCCAGCAGCTTAGCCGTAGCGGGAGGGGCCTACGAGCAGTACTTC
once,NA,TRBJ1-2,TRBV6-6,CASTQREGYGYTF,TGTGCCAGCACTCAGAGGGAGGGCTATGGCTACACCTTC
NA,NA,TRBJ1-5,TRBV5-7,CASSARGQPQHF,TGTGCCAGCAGCGCAAGGGGACAGCCCCAGCATTTT
NA,TRBD2,TRBJ2-7,TRBV18,CASSPRTSGSFYEQYF,TGTGCCAGCTCACCCCGGACTAGCGGGAGCTTCTACGAGCAGTACTTC
NA,TRBD2,TRBJ2-1,TRBV5-1,CASRTSGTSSYNEQFF,TGCGCCAGCCGGACTAGCGGGACGAGCTCCTACAATGAGCAGTTCTTC
once,NA,TRBJ1-2,TRBV6-1,CASREGPIRGYTF,TGTGCCAGCAGAGAGGGACCGATCCGAGGCTACACCTTC
NA,NA,TRBJ2-7,TRBV18,CASSPRYEQYF,TGTGCCAGCTCACCACGTTACGAGCAGTACTTC
NA,NA,TRBJ2-2,TRBV5-1,CASRGPNTGELFF,TGCGCCAGCCGGGGCCCGAACACCGGGGAGCTGTTTTTT
NA,NA,TRBJ2-7,TRBV11-2,CASSLDIVARGSYEQYF,TGTGCCAGCAGCTTAGATATCGTGGCCAGGGGCTCCTACGAGCAGTACTTC
NA,TRBD2,TRBJ2-3,TRBV28,CASSLPRFIPGLAGGGADTQYF,TGTGCCAGCAGTCTACCCAGGTTTATCCCGGGACTAGCGGGAGGGGGGGCAGATACGCAGTATTTT
NA,NA,TRBJ2-3,TRBV5-1,CASSFDLQFTDTQYF,TGCGCCAGCAGCTTTGATCTACAGTTCACAGATACGCAGTATTTT
NA,NA,TRBJ2-1,TRBV2,CASRATAGYNEQFF,TGTGCCAGCAGAGCGACGGCGGGATACAATGAGCAGTTCTTC
NA,NA,TRBJ1-5,TRBV28,CASSRDRSNQPQHF,TGTGCCAGCAGTCGCGACAGGTCCAATCAGCCCCAGCATTTT
NA,TRBD2,TRBJ2-1,TRBV5-1,CASSWGLAGGGEQFF,TGCGCCAGCAGCTGGGGACTAGCGGGAGGTGGTGAGCAGTTCTTC
NA,TRBD2,TRBJ2-1,TRBV29-1,CSVDLNQLAGSRLFGSYNEQFF,TGCAGCGTTGACTTAAACCAACTAGCGGGGAGTCGTCTCTTCGGCTCCTACAATGAGCAGTTCTTC
once,NA,TRBJ2-5,TRBV6-1,CASSPIQAGTQYF,TGTGCCAGCAGCCCCATTCAGGCGGGGACCCAGTACTTC
NA,NA,TRBJ1-2,TRBV11-1,CASSFGEGPNYGYTF,TGTGCCAGCAGCTTTGGCGAGGGGCCTAACTATGGCTACACCTTC